This TCR beta chain was found in a study of blood T cell repertoires in COVID-19 (dated by TCRdb to the early 2020s). Concerning the study at large: Samples covering the acute and convalescent phases of COVID-19 were provided by collaborators in the United States, Italy and Spain. The prospective study material was composed of cDNA or gDNA derived from T cells, B-cell-depleted T cells, or PBMCs. Subjects who had been exposed to COVID-19, were actively infected with it, or had recovered from it provided the deeply sampled blood TCRbeta repertoires that made up the dataset. A freely available public database, intended as a resource for researchers studying the immune response to SARS-CoV-2, is where the repertoires were released. The samples were drawn from the first 160 participants of the ongoing ImmuneRACE study and from 950 to 1,500 subjects provided by 6 global collaborators. The sample metadata nearly always contained a de-identified subject ID, COVID-19 status, age in years and sex. HLA class I and class II types, where available, came from metadata supplied by the sample provider rather than from assay-based typing.

Details on this clone: What antigen it recognizes has not been identified. Per-base qualities were not stored, and no clone one base away is much larger.

Relative to germline, V is 4 bases shorter and J is 7 bases shorter, with 10 bases between their ends. The CDR3 sequence holds 12 residues, the cysteine and phenylalanine included. Kept here is only the CDR3 DNA, which spans 36 bases and is read in frame from base 1. Whole blood was collected in K2EDTA tubes by collaborating institutions according to the institutions' own protocols. For TCRbeta analysis, collaborators shipped samples as frozen whole blood, isolated PBMCs, or DNA extracted from either of those sample types. General conclusions and limits of the study: Clinical and demographic metadata were provided uncurated, with the amount varying by source and participant.

TCRbeta CDR3 regions were amplified from genomic DNA using the immunoSEQ Assay, a bias-controlled multiplex PCR. Processing in the source paper ran as follows. Within the assay, amplification of reference gene primers was used to estimate how many nucleated cells each sample contained. To quantify the absolute abundance of each unique TCRbeta CDR3 rearrangement, sequence reads were collapsed and filtered. For each sample, productive Simpson clonality was calculated as the square root of Simpson's diversity index over productive rearrangements. TCRdb provides this immuneACCESS table in a form limited to in-frame rearrangements. Some clones are lacking; in checked studies, under half of them reflect an unresolved V gene, and why the rest are absent is not known. The V and J calls and clone size are taken from that table; D and trimming were inferred from the DNA. This sample holds 200,000 to 250,000 clones; more than 85% were observed only once. 5.5% to 7.5% of the sample is taken by the ten largest.

This TCR was sampled from a woman in her sixties or seventies with active or convalescent COVID-19. The sequence links TRBV12-3 or TRBV12-4 to TRBJ1-2; no D gene can be assigned with confidence. Sequences were obtained from peripheral blood. The CDR3 sequence is CASSSEGFGYTF. The nucleotide sequence is TGTGCCAGCAGTTCTGAGGGCTTTGGCTACACCTTC.